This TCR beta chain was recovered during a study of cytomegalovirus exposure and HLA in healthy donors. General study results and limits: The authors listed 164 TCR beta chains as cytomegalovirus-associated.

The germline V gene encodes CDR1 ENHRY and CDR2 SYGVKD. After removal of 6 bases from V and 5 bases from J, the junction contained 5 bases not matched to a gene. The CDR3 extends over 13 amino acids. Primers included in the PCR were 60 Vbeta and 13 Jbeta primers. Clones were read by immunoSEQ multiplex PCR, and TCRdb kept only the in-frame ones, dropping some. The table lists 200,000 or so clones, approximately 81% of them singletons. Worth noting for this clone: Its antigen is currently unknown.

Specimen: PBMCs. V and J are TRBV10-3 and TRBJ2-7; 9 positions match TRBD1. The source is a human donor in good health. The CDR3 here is CAIRGTGSDEQYF. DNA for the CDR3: TGTGCCATCAGAGGGACAGGGAGTGACGAGCAGTACTTC.